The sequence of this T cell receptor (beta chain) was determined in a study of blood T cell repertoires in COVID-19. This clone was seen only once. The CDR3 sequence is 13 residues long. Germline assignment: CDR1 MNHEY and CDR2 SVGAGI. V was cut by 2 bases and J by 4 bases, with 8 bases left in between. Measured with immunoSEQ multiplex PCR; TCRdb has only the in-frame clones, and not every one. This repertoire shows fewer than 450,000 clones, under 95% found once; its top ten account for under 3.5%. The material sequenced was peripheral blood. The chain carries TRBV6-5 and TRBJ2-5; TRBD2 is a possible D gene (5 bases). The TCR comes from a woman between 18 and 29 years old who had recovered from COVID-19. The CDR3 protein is CASSYRTGETQYF. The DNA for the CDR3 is TGTGCCAGCAGTTACAGGACTGGAGAGACCCAGTACTTC.